The next 26 T cell receptor beta chains were all read from a single sample in a study of blood T cell repertoires in COVID-19. The method was immunoSEQ multiplex PCR; TCRdb's version includes in-frame clones alone and lacks a portion of them. Of more than 450,000 clones in the sample, 87% were seen once. Material: PBMCs or T cells enriched from blood (not recorded which). These receptors were collected from a woman aged 18-29 years who had recovered from COVID-19.

V is TRBV10-2 and J is TRBJ2-5, with TRBD2 identical over 7 bases. Germline assignment: CDR1 WSHSY and CDR2 SAAADI. The CDR3 extends over 13 amino acids. V was clipped by 8 bases and J by 2 bases; unmatched bases: 5. CDR3 residues: CASRLGGQETQYF. CDR3 sequence (DNA): TGCGCCAGCCGTCTCGGGGGGCAAGAGACCCAGTACTTC.

V and J are TRBV7-2 and TRBJ1-1; D uncertain. The length of the CDR3 is 13 residues. Trimming took 5 bases from V and 8 from J, leaving 15 bases between them. Germline V gene sequence: CDR1 SGHTA, CDR2 FQGNSA. The CDR3 sequence is CASSPVPGMEAFF. The CDR3 DNA follows: TGTGCCAGCAGCCCCGTCCCGGGGATGGAAGCTTTCTTT.

Worth noting for this clone: Additional DNA sequences in this sample encode the identical CDR3. The chain is built from TRBV28 and TRBJ1-2; 7 bases are shared with TRBD1. Unmatched junction bases numbered 4, after V lost 5 bases and J lost 4 bases. Germline CDR1 is MDHEN and CDR2 is SYDVKM. The CDR3 is 13 amino acids. The DNA for the CDR3 is TGTGCCAGCAGTCGGGACAGCTCCTATGGCTACACCTTC. Translating gives CASSRDSSYGYTF.

The chain employs TRBV6-2 or TRBV6-3 and TRBJ2-2; D is ambiguous. Trimming stripped 2 bases from V and 3 bases from J, with 7 bases between. There are 14 residues in the CDR3. Germline V gene lookup returns CDR1 MNHEY and CDR2 SVGEGT. The CDR3 here is CASSYRLHTGELFF. As DNA, the CDR3 is TGTGCCAGCAGTTACAGACTGCACACCGGGGAGCTGTTTTTT.

The chain joins TRBV29-1 to TRBJ1-3; D is undetermined. Germline CDR1 SQVTM, CDR2 ANQGSEA. V lost 6 bases and J 3 bases, leaving 12 bases between the germline ends. The CDR3 covers 13 residues. CDR3 sequence: CSVVGVDGNTIYF. The CDR3 DNA sequence: TGCAGCGTCGTCGGGGTAGATGGAAACACCATATATTTT.

The J gene is TRBJ2-2, the V gene TRBV4-1; D is undetermined. This CDR3 region has 14 residues. CDR1 is MGHRA, CDR2 YSYEKL, per germline. Trimming removed 4 bases from V and 5 bases from J, with 11 bases in between. The chain's CDR3 is CASSLHSMTGELFF. CDR3 coding DNA: TGCGCCAGCAGCCTCCATTCTATGACCGGGGAGCTGTTTTTT.

The chain employs TRBV5-6 and TRBJ2-5, with TRBD2 matching over 8 bases. Trimming removed 3 bases from V and 3 bases from J; junction bases left unmatched: 7. This CDR3 has 15 amino acids. The V gene's germline CDR1 is SGHDT and CDR2 YYEEEE. The CDR3 bases are TGTGCCAGCAGCTCCCTAAATAGCGGGAAAGAGACCCAGTACTTC. Translation: CASSSLNSGKETQYF.

The gene calls are TRBV2 and TRBJ1-3; D is ambiguous. This CDR3 contains 12 residues. V was trimmed by 1 base and J by 7 bases, leaving 5 bases between them. Germline V CDR1 and CDR2: SNHLY, FYNNEI. The CDR3 region has the DNA TGTGCCAGCAGTGAAGGAGGGAACACCATATATTTT. Translated: CASSEGGNTIYF.

This clone was counted a few times. V and J are TRBV7-9 and TRBJ1-5, with D possibly being TRBD1 (5 bases). The germline V and J ends were trimmed by 5 bases and 7 bases, with 12 bases remaining between them. Germline V gives CDR1 SEHNR, CDR2 FQNEAQ (reference sequence). This CDR3 region has 13 residues. The CDR3 protein is CASSRGGNQPQHF. Here the CDR3 DNA reads TGTGCCAGCAGCCGGGGGGGGAACCAGCCCCAGCATTTT. The full variable domain, completed using reference TRBV7-9 and TRBJ1-5, is DTGVSQNPRHKITKRGQNVTFRCDPISEHNRLYWYRQTLGQGPEFLTYFQNEAQLEKSRLLSDRFSAERPKGSFSTLEIQRTEQGDSAMYLCASSRGGNQPQHFGDGTRLSIL.

J is TRBJ2-1 and V is TRBV5-1, with 15 bases matching TRBD2. CDR3 size: 17 residues. The germline V gene has CDR1 SGHRS and CDR2 YFSETQ. Germline trimming cut 4 bases from V and 9 bases from J; bases unmatched to any gene: 11. Here the CDR3 DNA reads TGCGCCAGCAGCATCGGGACTAGCGGGGGGCCGGGCGTTGAGCAGTTCTTC. The encoded protein is CASSIGTSGGPGVEQFF.

The chain couples TRBV1 to TRBJ2-1; the table names TRBD2, a call not compared with the DNA. TRBV1 is a recognized pseudogene. This CDR3 has 17 residues. The CDR3 sequence is CTSSQDNTSGGAHEQFF. As DNA, the CDR3 is TGCACCAGCAGCCAAGATAATACTAGCGGGGGGGCCCATGAGCAGTTCTTC.

The genes are TRBV28 and TRBJ1-3, with a possible D match to TRBD1 (5 bases). CDR1 and CDR2 from the germline V gene are MDHEN and SYDVKM. Trimming removed 7 bases at V and 0 bases at J, with 13 bases between. The CDR3 is 15 residues long. The CDR3, as DNA: TGTGCCAGCATCTCGGATAGGGGCTCTGGAAACACCATATATTTT. It is translated as CASISDRGSGNTIYF.

The rearrangement uses TRBV4-1 and TRBJ1-1, with TRBD1 matching over 8 bases. Germline assignment: CDR1 MGHRA and CDR2 YSYEKL. V was pared by 4 bases and J by 12 bases, with 13 bases of the junction left unmatched. This CDR3 region has 14 residues. CDR3 amino acids: CASSPRGTGGKTFF. CDR3 DNA: TGCGCCAGCAGCCCGAGGGGGACAGGAGGGAAAACTTTCTTT.

The chain has TRBV28 and TRBJ1-1; D remains ambiguous. V was trimmed by 6 bases and J by 3 bases, leaving 2 bases between them. Germline V lookup: CDR1 MDHEN, CDR2 SYDVKM. This CDR3 region has 10 residues. The CDR3 DNA reads as TGTGCCAGCAGCTACACTGAAGCTTTCTTT. It translates to CASSYTEAFF.

V and J are TRBV7-8 and TRBJ2-5, with TRBD2 identical over 7 bases. V dropped 5 bases and J dropped 5; count of bases not matched to a gene: 8. Germline V gene sequence: CDR1 SGHVS, CDR2 FQNEAQ. This CDR3 is built from 14 residues. Here the CDR3 reads CASSRGGEGETQYF. DNA for the CDR3: TGTGCCAGCAGCCGGGGCGGGGAGGGGGAGACCCAGTACTTC.

The chain is built from TRBV7-2 and TRBJ2-1, with 9 bases identical to TRBD2. The germline V gene encodes CDR1 SGHTA and CDR2 FQGNSA. The length of the CDR3 is 15 residues. Losses at the gene ends were 5 bases for V and 9 bases for J; bases not matched to a gene: 11. The CDR3 is CASSPLAGILVEQFF. In DNA form, the CDR3 reads TGTGCCAGCAGCCCCCTAGCGGGGATACTAGTTGAGCAGTTCTTC. Together with reference TRBV7-2 and TRBJ2-1, the CDR3 gives the full variable domain: GAGVSQSPSNKVTEKGKDVELRCDPISGHTALYWYRQSLGQGLEFLIYFQGNSAPDKSGLPSDRFSAERTGGSVSTLTIQRTQQEDSAVYLCASSPLAGILVEQFFGPGTRLTVL.

About this clone: This specimen includes other DNA sequences encoding the same CDR3. This chain connects TRBV5-1 to TRBJ1-1, with 8 bases matching TRBD1. With V trimmed by 1 base and J by 2 bases, 4 bases remained unmatched. This CDR3 is 15 amino acids long. CDR1 and CDR2 (germline): SGHRS, YFSETQ. The CDR3 bases are TGCGCCAGCAGCTTGTCAGGGGGCGGAAACACTGAAGCTTTCTTT. This codes for CASSLSGGGNTEAFF.

The chain recombines TRBV5-4 with TRBJ2-7; TRBD1 matches at 7 bases. The germline CDR1 and CDR2 sequences are SGHNT and YYREEE (reference sequence). Trimming cost V 6 bases and J 2 bases; bases outside gene matches: 8. This CDR3 spans 14 amino acids. The CDR3 loop is CASTLQGVTYEQYF. The CDR3 DNA reads TGTGCCAGCACGCTGCAGGGGGTAACCTACGAGCAGTACTTC.

V and J are TRBV6-6 and TRBJ1-5, with 8 bases matching TRBD1. The V segment lost 6 bases and the J segment 0 bases; nucleotides outside the gene matches: 7. Germline lookup yields CDR1 MNHNY and CDR2 SVGAGI (reference sequence). This CDR3 comprises 16 residues. The CDR3 loop reads CASRGDRSYSNQPQHF. The DNA of the CDR3 is TGTGCCAGCAGGGGGGACAGGTCCTATAGCAATCAGCCCCAGCATTTT.

V is TRBV6-5 and J is TRBJ1-6; the D is unclear. Deletions cut 8 bases from V and 12 bases from J, with 5 bases between. Germline lookup yields CDR1 MNHEY and CDR2 SVGAGI. The CDR3 contains 9 residues. The chain's CDR3 is CASSGPLHF. The CDR3 nucleotides are TGTGCCAGCTCAGGACCCCTCCACTTT.

This sequence joins TRBV6-1 and TRBJ2-7; TRBD1 matches 11 bases. The CDR3 runs to 16 residues. With V trimmed by 3 bases and J by 6 bases, 10 bases remained unmatched. Germline values: CDR1 MNHNS, CDR2 SASEGT. This chain's CDR3 is CASSELPGQGGGEQYF. CDR3 nucleotide sequence: TGTGCCAGCAGTGAGCTGCCGGGACAGGGGGGCGGCGAGCAGTACTTC.

The CDR3 DNA is TGTGCCAGCAGCTTGGGCGGGGCGGGGACAGGAGCTTTCTTT. Translating it yields CASSLGGAGTGAFF. The gene calls are TRBV5-4 and TRBJ1-1; 8 nucleotides line up with TRBD1. The CDR3 has 14 residues. The V gene's germline CDR1 is SGHNT and CDR2 YYREEE (reference sequence). The V and J ends lost 0 bases and 10 bases, in that order; junction bases with no gene match: 8.

The chain joins TRBV27 to TRBJ1-1, with 9 bases lining up with TRBD1. The V gene end was trimmed by 6 bases and the J gene end by 3 bases; junction bases not matched to a gene: 11. Germline V gene lookup returns CDR1 MNHEY and CDR2 SMNVEV (reference sequence). This CDR3 region has 16 residues. The DNA of the CDR3 is TGTGCCAGCAGGAAGAACCGACAGGGGGTCGACACTGAAGCTTTCTTT. It yields the protein CASRKNRQGVDTEAFF.

The CDR3 DNA follows: TGTGCCAGCAGCCAAAGACAAGAGGGAGGAGGCTACACCTTC. It codes for CASSQRQEGGGYTF. This chain uses TRBV11-2 with TRBJ1-2, with D unresolved. CDR3 size: 14 residues. Germline V gives CDR1 SGHAT, CDR2 FQNNGV. The V and J ends lost 5 bases and 8 bases respectively, with 18 bases between them.

The genes are TRBV6-4 and TRBJ1-1; perhaps TRBD1 as D (5 bases). The CDR3 sequence is 12 residues long. The V gene lost 8 bases and the J gene lost 1 base, with 8 bases spanning the gap. The germline V gene has CDR1 MRHNA and CDR2 SNTAGT. The CDR3 is CASRDRNTEAFF. Here the CDR3 DNA reads TGTGCCAGCCGAGACAGGAACACTGAAGCTTTCTTT.

CDR3 protein: CATKTRLDGETQYF. CDR3 DNA sequence: TGTGCCACCAAGACCAGACTAGACGGAGAGACCCAGTACTTC. The chain employs TRBV2 and TRBJ2-5; D is perhaps TRBD2 (6 bases). V was cut by 10 bases and J by 4 bases, with 19 bases left in between. The germline CDR1 and CDR2 sequences are SNHLY and FYNNEI. CDR3 length: 14 residues.